These 10 T cell receptor beta chains came from one sample sequenced in a study of cytotoxic CD8 clonotypes in ibrutinib-treated CLL. Using immunoSEQ multiplex PCR, the repertoire was profiled, and TCRdb retains in-frame clones only, with some absent. The data hold some 200,000 clones, with approximately 75% observed a single time. Sequencing was performed on PBMCs, taken after 12 months of ibrutinib treatment. Receptor source: a human donor with chronic lymphocytic leukemia.

The DNA for the CDR3 is TGTGCCAGCTCCCCAGGGGCCGCCTACGAGCAGTACTTC. Protein: CASSPGAAYEQYF. This chain uses TRBV18 with TRBJ2-7, with D possibly matching TRBD1 (6 bases). V was shortened by 6 bases and J by 2 bases, with 11 bases between the two germline ends. The length of the CDR3 is 13 residues. The germline CDR1 and CDR2 sequences are KGHSH and LQKENI.

The V gene is TRBV30, the J gene TRBJ2-7; possible D gene TRBD1, 5 bases. Germline CDR1 is GTSNPN and CDR2 is SVGIG (reference sequence). This CDR3 is built from 11 residues. CDR3 sequence: CAQAGFEKQYF. CDR3 nucleotide sequence: TGTGCTCAGGCAGGGTTTGAGAAGCAGTACTTC.

This clone showed up just once. V and J are TRBV7-6 and TRBJ2-3, with D maybe TRBD1 (5 bases). V lost 1 base and J lost 6, with 11 bases in between. The V gene's germline CDR1 is SGHVS and CDR2 FNYEAQ. This CDR3 is built from 14 residues. CDR3: CASSLGQSRDTQYF. CDR3 in DNA: TGTGCCAGCAGCTTAGGACAGTCTAGGGATACGCAGTATTTT.

This chain uses TRBV27 with TRBJ2-3; no definite D call. Germline V gene data show CDR1 as MNHEY and CDR2 as SMNVEV (reference sequence). V was pared by 4 bases and J by 2 bases, with 4 bases between. The CDR3 runs to 12 residues. DNA of the CDR3: TGTGCCAGCAGTTCTTTCACAGATACGCAGTATTTT. It yields the protein CASSSFTDTQYF.

The chain uses TRBV7-9 and TRBJ2-7, with D tentatively TRBD2 (5 bases). CDR3 length: 17 residues. The ends were cut back, 3 bases at V and 2 bases at J, with 20 bases in the middle. The germline gives CDR1 SEHNR, CDR2 FQNEAQ (reference sequence). This CDR3 is CASSFASYRTPTYEQYF. CDR3 coding DNA: TGTGCCAGCAGCTTTGCGTCTTATAGGACTCCAACCTACGAGCAGTACTTC.

Notes on this clone: This CDR3 is also generated by other DNA sequences in the sample. The genes are TRBV29-1 and TRBJ1-4; TRBD1 is a possible D gene (6 bases). This CDR3 has 13 amino acids. The V end was cut by 4 bases, the J end by 5 bases, with 11 bases between. Looked up from germline, CDR1 is SQVTM and CDR2 is ANQGSEA. Here the CDR3 reads CSVVGRGNEKLFF. CDR3 bases: TGCAGCGTTGTGGGCAGGGGAAATGAAAAACTGTTTTTT. The full variable domain, completed using reference TRBV29-1 and TRBJ1-4, is SAVISQKPSRDICQRGTSLTIQCQVDSQVTMMFWYRQQPGQSLTLIATANQGSEATYESGFVIDKFPISRPNLTFSTLTVSNMSPEDSSIYLCSVVGRGNEKLFFGSGTQLSVL.

J is TRBJ1-2 and V is TRBV25-1, with a possible D match to TRBD1 (5 bases). Germline V lookup: CDR1 MGHDK, CDR2 SYGVNS. The CDR3 has 14 residues. V was shortened by 2 bases and J by 8 bases, with 15 bases between the two germline ends. CDR3 DNA: TGTGCCAGCAGTGAAGTCTGGGGGTTCAACGGCTACACCTTC. Translating it yields CASSEVWGFNGYTF.

V is TRBV6-1 and J is TRBJ2-7, with D perhaps matching TRBD1 (6 bases). Trimming removed 3 bases from V and 1 base from J, with 10 bases in between. This CDR3 is 14 amino acids long. Per germline, CDR1 MNHNS and CDR2 SASEGT. CDR3 DNA sequence: TGTGCCAGCAGTGACTCAGGGGTATCCTACGAGCAGTACTTC. The encoded protein is CASSDSGVSYEQYF.

The chain employs TRBV19 and TRBJ2-7; D is unclear. Trimming shortened V by 9 bases and J by 7 bases, and 25 bases separated the two germline ends. From germline, CDR1 is LNHDA and CDR2 SQIVND (reference sequence). The length of the CDR3 is 15 residues. The DNA of the CDR3 is TGTGCCAGCCTCCCAACCCTCACGGCCCCCTCGGAGCAGTACTTC. Residues: CASLPTLTAPSEQYF.

CDR3 sequence reads: CGSAGTNNEKLFF. The DNA for the CDR3 is TGTGGCTCCGCGGGGACGAATAATGAAAAACTGTTTTTT. J is TRBJ1-4 and V is TRBV6-1, with D tentatively TRBD1 (5 bases). The CDR3 is made up of 13 amino acids. Germline lookup yields CDR1 MNHNS and CDR2 SASEGT.